The following is a T cell receptor beta chain sequence with its context. The data were obtained in a study of control samples from healthy donors and cancer patients. The V and J ends lost 1 base and 6 bases respectively, with 14 bases between them. This CDR3 spans 15 amino acids. The germline V gene encodes CDR1 SGDLS and CDR2 YYNGEE. Clones were sequenced by immunoSEQ multiplex PCR, and TCRdb holds only the in-frame ones, with some missing. The table lists about 210,000 clones. This clonotype originated in a woman aged 25 to 45 in good health. Source material: blood. The V gene is TRBV9, the J gene TRBJ2-1, with D unresolved. CDR3 nucleotide sequence: TGTGCCAGCAGCGTATCCGGCACTGGCCGCAATGAGCAGTTCTTC. It is translated as CASSVSGTGRNEQFF.